The T cell receptor beta chain under discussion was sequenced for a study of T cells in Graves' hyperthyroidism and ophthalmopathy. General study results and limits: Clonotypes that were expanded in thyroid above 0.001 mostly appeared in blood too. The model foresaw ophthalmopathy a median roughly 6.3 months prior to onset.

Exclusions: uncontrolled infection, other autoimmune disease, pregnancy, lactation. PBMCs were sourced from over 8.5 ml fresh peripheral blood. V gave up 5 bases and J gave up 7 bases; unmatched junction bases: 9. The length of the CDR3 is 16 residues. Germline V CDR1 and CDR2: PRHDT, FYEKMQ (reference sequence). This clonotype appeared a few times. What it binds is unknown. From RNA transcripts, TCR beta CDR3 regions were amplified. RT-PCR in the first round (using the HTBI primer set) targeted the TCR CDR3. TCRdb reprocessed the multiplex PCR reads via MiXCR and lists one record per CDR3 protein. The table has 650,000 to 750,000 distinct CDR3 sequences, about 15% seen once; the top ten hold around 9.6%.

The rearrangement links TRBV13 to TRBJ2-7; 15 bases match TRBD2. This TCR was recovered from a woman aged 18-29 years with Graves' hyperthyroidism. The sample taken for sequencing was blood. CDR3 loop: CASSPYGTSGRPEQYF. CDR3 in DNA: TGTGCCAGCAGCCCCTACGGGACTAGCGGGAGGCCAGAGCAGTACTTC.